The 12 T cell receptor beta chains presented below share a single source sample, sequenced in a study of OX40 agonist ivuxolimab in advanced cancers. The data were produced by immunoSEQ multiplex PCR, yet TCRdb's version contains in-frame clones alone and is incomplete. The repertoire consists of about 54,000 clones, with approximately 90% occurring once and the leading ten covering about 1.4%. Sequenced here: CD4+ or CD8+ T cells sorted from blood, sampled in a trial of the OX40 agonist ivuxolimab. Receptors originate from an adult with an advanced solid tumor such as melanoma, head and neck, liver or kidney cancer.

This chain uses TRBV11-2 with TRBJ2-1; D may be TRBD1 or TRBD2 (6 bases each). The V gene lost 1 base and the J gene lost 3 bases, with 19 bases spanning the gap. The CDR3 contains 18 residues. CDR1 is SGHAT, CDR2 FQNNGV, per germline. The CDR3 protein is CASSLVISGASGYNEQFF. CDR3 DNA: TGTGCCAGCAGCTTAGTCATCTCGGGGGCAAGTGGCTACAATGAGCAGTTCTTC.

J is TRBJ2-5 and V is TRBV5-4; 8 positions match TRBD2. With the DNA end fitting TRBJ2-7 better, the J assignment may be wrong. CDR1 is SGHNT and CDR2 is YYREEE in the germline V gene (reference sequence). This CDR3 is 13 amino acids long. The CDR3 bases are TGTGCCAGCAGCTCGGGACTAGAATACGAGCAGTACTTC. This gives the protein CASSSGLEYEQYF.

The chain carries TRBV9 and TRBJ2-7; the D is unclear. Germline V gene lookup returns CDR1 SGDLS and CDR2 YYNGEE. V shed 0 bases and J shed 3 bases, with 4 bases lying between them. This CDR3 has 12 residues. The chain's CDR3 is CASSVEDYEQYF. The CDR3 DNA follows: TGTGCCAGCAGCGTAGAAGACTACGAGCAGTACTTC. Using reference TRBV9 and TRBJ2-7 for the parts outside the CDR3, the full variable domain is DSGVTQTPKHLITATGQRVTLRCSPRSGDLSVYWYQQSLDQGLQFLIQYYNGEERAKGNILERFSAQQFPDLHSELNLSSLELGDSALYFCASSVEDYEQYFGPGTRLTVT.

This sequence joins TRBV4-1 and TRBJ2-2; D possibly corresponds to TRBD2 (5 bases). The CDR3 is 14 residues long. Germline values: CDR1 MGHRA, CDR2 YSYEKL. Trimming took 0 bases from V and 5 from J, leaving 7 bases between them. The chain's CDR3 is CASSQDRLTGELFF. In DNA form, the CDR3 reads TGCGCCAGCAGCCAAGATCGACTAACCGGGGAGCTGTTTTTT.

The chain combines TRBV15 with TRBJ2-6; D may be TRBD1 or TRBD2 (5 bases each). The ends were cut back, 3 bases at V and 0 bases at J, with 15 bases in the middle. Germline V lookup: CDR1 LNHNV, CDR2 YYDKDF (reference sequence). The CDR3 has 18 amino acids. The CDR3 DNA reads TGTGCCACCAGCAGGGATCCGGGACGGCACTCTGGGGCCAACGTCCTGACTTTC. Protein product: CATSRDPGRHSGANVLTF.

The chain links TRBV10-1 to TRBJ2-1; the match to TRBD1 covers 9 bases. The germline CDR1 and CDR2 sequences are WNHNN and SYGVQD (reference sequence). The CDR3 sequence is 15 residues long. The junction had 9 bases not matched to a gene; V was cut back by 5 bases and J by 7 bases. The CDR3 protein is CASSPSGQGRNEQFF. DNA of the CDR3: TGCGCCAGCAGTCCCTCGGGACAGGGTAGGAATGAGCAGTTCTTC.

CDR3 DNA sequence: TGTGCCAGCAGCGACCGCGGCCCAAACGAGCAGTACTTC. Protein: CASSDRGPNEQYF. The chain is built from TRBV7-9 and TRBJ2-7; D not certain. This CDR3 contains 13 residues. Germline CDR1 SEHNR, CDR2 FQNEAQ (reference sequence). The V gene lost 5 bases and the J gene lost 5 bases, with 13 bases spanning the gap.

The CDR3: CASSSTGYEQYF. The CDR3 DNA sequence: TGTGCCAGCAGCTCGACCGGCTACGAGCAGTACTTC. The rearrangement joins TRBV7-8 to TRBJ2-5; D is ambiguous. TRBJ2-7 matches the DNA end more closely, so the J call is doubtful. The CDR3 covers 12 residues. Germline values: CDR1 SGHVS, CDR2 FQNEAQ.

This chain joins TRBV2 and TRBJ1-1; D perhaps matches TRBD1 (6 bases). This CDR3 comprises 13 residues. Between the trimmed V and J ends, which lost 10 bases and 2 bases, there was a span of 14 bases. Germline CDR1 is SNHLY and CDR2 is FYNNEI. The CDR3 spells CANHRELNTEAFF. CDR3 in DNA: TGTGCCAACCACAGGGAGTTAAACACTGAAGCTTTCTTT.

The CDR3 sequence is CASSYQSPGKTQYF. CDR3 DNA: TGTGCCAGCAGTTACCAGTCGCCCGGGAAGACCCAGTACTTC. This chain joins TRBV6-6 and TRBJ2-5; TRBD2 might be the D (5 bases). The germline CDR1 and CDR2 sequences are MNHNY and SVGAGI (reference sequence). There are 14 residues in the CDR3. V shed 2 bases and J shed 6 bases, with 13 bases lying between them.

V and J are TRBV7-6 and TRBJ2-5; D uncertain. With 0 bases removed from V and 1 base from J, the gap between germline ends came to 9 bases. CDR3 size: 15 residues. Germline V gene data show CDR1 as SGHVS and CDR2 as FNYEAQ. The CDR3, as DNA: TGTGCCAGCAGCTTAGCTCAGAGTACCCAAGAGACCCAGTACTTC. Its protein product is CASSLAQSTQETQYF.

The chain couples TRBV6-1 to TRBJ2-1, with TRBD2 matching over 9 bases. The germline CDR1 and CDR2 sequences are MNHNS and SASEGT. The CDR3 loop spans 15 amino acids. The J segment lost 6 bases and the V segment lost 5 bases, leaving 8 bases of the junction unmatched. Here the CDR3 reads CASSRRGLASNEQFF. DNA for the CDR3: TGTGCCAGCAGTAGACGGGGACTAGCTTCCAATGAGCAGTTCTTC.